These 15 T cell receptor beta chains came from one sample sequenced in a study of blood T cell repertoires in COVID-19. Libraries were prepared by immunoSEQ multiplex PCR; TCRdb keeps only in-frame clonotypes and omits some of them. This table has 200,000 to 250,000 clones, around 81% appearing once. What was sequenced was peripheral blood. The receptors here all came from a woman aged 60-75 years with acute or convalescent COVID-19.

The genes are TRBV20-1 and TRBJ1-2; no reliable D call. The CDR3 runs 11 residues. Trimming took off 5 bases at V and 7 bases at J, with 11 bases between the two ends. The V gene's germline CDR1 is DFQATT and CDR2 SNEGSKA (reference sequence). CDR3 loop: CSASADLGYTF. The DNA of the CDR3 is TGCAGTGCTTCCGCGGATCTTGGCTACACCTTC.

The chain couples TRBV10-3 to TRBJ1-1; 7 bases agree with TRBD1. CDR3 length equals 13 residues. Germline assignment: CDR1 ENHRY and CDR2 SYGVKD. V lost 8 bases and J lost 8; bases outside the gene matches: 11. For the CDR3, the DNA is TGTGCCATCTTCGCAGGGGGAGACTCGGAAGCTTTCTTT. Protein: CAIFAGGDSEAFF.

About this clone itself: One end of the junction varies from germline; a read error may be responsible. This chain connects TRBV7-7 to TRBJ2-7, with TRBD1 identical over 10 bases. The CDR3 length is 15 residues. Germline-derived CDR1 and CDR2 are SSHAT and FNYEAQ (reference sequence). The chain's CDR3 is CASRGDRGLPYEQYF. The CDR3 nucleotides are TGTGCTAGCAGGGGGGACAGGGGCCTCCCCTACGAGCAGTACTTC.

CDR3 coding DNA: TGTGCCTGGAGTGAGCTGGTAAACACCGGGGAGCTGTTTTTT. Its translation: CAWSELVNTGELFF. The gene calls are TRBV30 and TRBJ2-2; no reliable D call. Germline V CDR1 and CDR2: GTSNPN, SVGIG (reference sequence). V lost 1 base and J lost 2, with 8 bases in between. The CDR3 is made up of 14 amino acids.

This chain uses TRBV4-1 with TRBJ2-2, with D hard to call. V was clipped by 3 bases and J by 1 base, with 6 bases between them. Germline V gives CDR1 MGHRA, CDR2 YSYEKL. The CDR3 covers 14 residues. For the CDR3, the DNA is TGCGCCAGCAGCCAGGGCCGGAACACCGGGGAGCTGTTTTTT. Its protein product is CASSQGRNTGELFF.

The CDR3 bases are TGCGCCAGCAGCCCCCCCTTGGGACTAGTCGGCCATGAGCAGTTCTTC. This encodes CASSPPLGLVGHEQFF. This rearrangement joins TRBV4-1 to TRBJ2-1; 8 nucleotides line up with TRBD2. The CDR3 extends over 16 amino acids. V shed 4 bases, J shed 8 bases, and the junction held 13 bases outside the gene matches. Germline V lookup: CDR1 MGHRA, CDR2 YSYEKL.

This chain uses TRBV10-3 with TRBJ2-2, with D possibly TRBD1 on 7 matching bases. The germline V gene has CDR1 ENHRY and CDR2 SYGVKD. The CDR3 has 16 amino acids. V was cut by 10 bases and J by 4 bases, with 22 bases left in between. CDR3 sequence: CATEGATGAGTGELFF. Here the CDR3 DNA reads TGTGCCACCGAGGGGGCGACGGGGGCTGGCACCGGGGAGCTGTTTTTT.

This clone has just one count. In nucleotides, the CDR3 is TGTGCCAGTAGCTCCCGGGAGCAGGCATATAGCAATCAGCCCCAGCATTTT. Encoded protein: CASSSREQAYSNQPQHF. V and J are TRBV19 and TRBJ1-5; D ambiguous. The V and J ends lost 6 bases and 0 bases respectively, with 18 bases between them. CDR1 and CDR2 from the germline V gene are LNHDA and SQIVND (reference sequence). The CDR3 extends over 17 amino acids.

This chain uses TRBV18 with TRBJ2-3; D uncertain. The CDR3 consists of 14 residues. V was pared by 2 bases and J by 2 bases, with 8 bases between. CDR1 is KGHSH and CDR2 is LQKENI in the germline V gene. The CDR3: CASSPELITDTQYF. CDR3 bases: TGTGCCAGCTCACCAGAGTTAATCACAGATACGCAGTATTTT.

The CDR3 loop reads CASSLSQGNSPLHF. The DNA for the CDR3 is TGTGCCAGCAGCTTAAGTCAGGGTAATTCACCCCTCCACTTT. The chain joins TRBV7-2 to TRBJ1-6; D is possibly TRBD1 (5 bases). Germline values: CDR1 SGHTA, CDR2 FQGNSA. This CDR3 is built from 14 residues. Trimming stripped 2 bases from V and 6 bases from J, with 8 bases between.

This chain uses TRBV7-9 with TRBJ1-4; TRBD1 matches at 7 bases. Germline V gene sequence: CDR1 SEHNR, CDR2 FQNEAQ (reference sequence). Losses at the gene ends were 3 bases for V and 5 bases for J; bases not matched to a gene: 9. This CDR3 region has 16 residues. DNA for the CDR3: TGTGCCAGCAGCTTGGGCGGGGGGACAGTGAATGAAAAACTGTTTTTT. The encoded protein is CASSLGGGTVNEKLFF.

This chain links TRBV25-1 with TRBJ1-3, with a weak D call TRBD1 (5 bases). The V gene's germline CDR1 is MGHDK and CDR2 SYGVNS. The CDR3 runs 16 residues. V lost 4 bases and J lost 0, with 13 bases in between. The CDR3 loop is CASSGADRASGNTIYF. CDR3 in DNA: TGTGCCAGCAGTGGGGCTGACAGAGCCTCTGGAAACACCATATATTTT.

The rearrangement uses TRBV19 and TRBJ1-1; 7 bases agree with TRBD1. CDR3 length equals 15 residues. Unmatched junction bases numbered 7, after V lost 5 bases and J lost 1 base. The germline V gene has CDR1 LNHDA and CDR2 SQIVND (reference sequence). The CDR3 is CASSQRGQPNTEAFF. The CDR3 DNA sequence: TGTGCCAGTAGTCAACGGGGACAGCCGAACACTGAAGCTTTCTTT.

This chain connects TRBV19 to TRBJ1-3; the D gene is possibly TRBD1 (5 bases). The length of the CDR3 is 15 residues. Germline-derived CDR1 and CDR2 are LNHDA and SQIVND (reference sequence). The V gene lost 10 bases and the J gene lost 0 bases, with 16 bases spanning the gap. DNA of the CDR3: TGTGCCACCTTCAGGCGGGGCCTCTCTGGAAACACCATATATTTT. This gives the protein CATFRRGLSGNTIYF.

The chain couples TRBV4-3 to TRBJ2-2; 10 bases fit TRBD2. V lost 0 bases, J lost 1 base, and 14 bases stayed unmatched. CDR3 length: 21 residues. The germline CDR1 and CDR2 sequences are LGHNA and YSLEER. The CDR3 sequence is CASSQDFAASGGVGNTGELFF. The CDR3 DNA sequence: TGCGCCAGCAGCCAAGATTTCGCGGCTAGCGGGGGTGTGGGGAACACCGGGGAGCTGTTTTTT.